The 2 T cell receptor beta chains presented below share a single source sample, sequenced in a study of human T cells and chemical hapten exposure. Time point reported: patch test 2, 6 weeks after DPC sensitization. Treatment described: therapeutic diphenylcyclopropenone sensitization with weekly scalp DPC. TCRdb used MiXCR to reprocess the RACE reads, holding one entry per CDR3 protein. The top ten hold under 2.5% of the sample, which has about 81,000 distinct CDR3 sequences, roughly a tenth seen once. The specimen was whole blood, collected in connection with sensitization to the hapten diphenylcyclopropenone (DPC). These receptors came from a woman aged 30 to 39 with alopecia areata. Some clones in this sample may be carry-over from other donors' samples.

In its sample, this clonotype was seen many times. The chain is built from TRBV6-1 and TRBJ1-1, with TRBD1 matching over 7 bases. Germline assignment: CDR1 MNHNS and CDR2 SASEGT. J was trimmed by 5 bases and V by 7 bases; bases with no gene match: 10. The CDR3 is made up of 14 amino acids. CDR3 loop: CASTPGTAGTEAFF. In DNA, the CDR3 is TGTGCCAGCACACCCGGGACAGCGGGGACTGAAGCTTTCTTT.

This clonotype was picked up a small number of times. The chain couples TRBV20-1 to TRBJ2-3; a possible D gene is TRBD1 (5 bases). The CDR3 sequence is 13 residues long. Trimming stripped 5 bases from V and 8 bases from J, with 17 bases between. From germline, CDR1 is DFQATT and CDR2 SNEGSKA (reference sequence). This CDR3 is CSAYDRPDPTQYF. The CDR3 DNA reads as TGCAGTGCTTATGACAGACCTGACCCTACGCAGTATTTT.